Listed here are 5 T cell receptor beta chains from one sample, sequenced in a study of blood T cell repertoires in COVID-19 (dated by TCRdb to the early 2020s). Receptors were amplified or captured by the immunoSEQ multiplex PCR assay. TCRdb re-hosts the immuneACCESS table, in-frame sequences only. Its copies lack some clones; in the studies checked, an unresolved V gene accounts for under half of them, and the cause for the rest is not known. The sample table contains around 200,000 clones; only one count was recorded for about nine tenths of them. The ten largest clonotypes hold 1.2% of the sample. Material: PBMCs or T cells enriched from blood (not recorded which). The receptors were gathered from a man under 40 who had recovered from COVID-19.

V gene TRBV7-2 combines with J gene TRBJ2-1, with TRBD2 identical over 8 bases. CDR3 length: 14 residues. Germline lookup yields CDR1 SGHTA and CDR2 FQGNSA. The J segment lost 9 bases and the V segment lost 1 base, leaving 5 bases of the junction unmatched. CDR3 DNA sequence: TGTGCCAGCAGCTTAGAACTAGCGGACACTGAGCAGTTCTTC. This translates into CASSLELADTEQFF.

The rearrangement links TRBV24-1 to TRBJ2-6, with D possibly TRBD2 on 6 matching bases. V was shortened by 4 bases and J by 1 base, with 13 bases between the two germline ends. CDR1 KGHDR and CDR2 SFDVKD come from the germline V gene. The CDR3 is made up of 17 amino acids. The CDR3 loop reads CATSDEGEESGANVLTF. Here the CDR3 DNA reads TGTGCCACCAGTGACGAAGGGGAGGAATCTGGGGCCAACGTCCTGACTTTC.

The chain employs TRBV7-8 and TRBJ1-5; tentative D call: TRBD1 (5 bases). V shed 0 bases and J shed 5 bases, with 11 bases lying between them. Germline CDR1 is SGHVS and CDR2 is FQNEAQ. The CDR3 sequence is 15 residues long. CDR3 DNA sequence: TGTGCCAGCAGCTTAGCGGCAGGGAGGGATCAGCCCCAGCATTTT. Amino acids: CASSLAAGRDQPQHF. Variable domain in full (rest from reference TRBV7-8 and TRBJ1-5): GAGVSQSPRYKVAKRGQDVALRCDPISGHVSLFWYQQALGQGPEFLTYFQNEAQLDKSGLPSDRFFAERPEGSVSTLKIQRTQQEDSAVYLCASSLAAGRDQPQHFGDGTRLSIL.

The CDR3 sequence: CASSELVGGTGSAFF. CDR3 sequence (DNA): TGTGCCAGCAGTGAATTGGTTGGTGGAACAGGGTCAGCTTTCTTT. The chain carries TRBV2 and TRBJ1-1; the D gene is possibly TRBD1 (6 bases). The germline V gene has CDR1 SNHLY and CDR2 FYNNEI. The CDR3 is 15 amino acids. Trimming left V 2 bases short and J 10 bases short, with 20 bases between.

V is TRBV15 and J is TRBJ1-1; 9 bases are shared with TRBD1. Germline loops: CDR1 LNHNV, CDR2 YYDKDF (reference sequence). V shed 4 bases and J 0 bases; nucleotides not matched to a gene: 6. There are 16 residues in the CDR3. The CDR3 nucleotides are TGTGCCACCAGCACTGGACAGGGGTACCTGAACACTGAAGCTTTCTTT. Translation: CATSTGQGYLNTEAFF.